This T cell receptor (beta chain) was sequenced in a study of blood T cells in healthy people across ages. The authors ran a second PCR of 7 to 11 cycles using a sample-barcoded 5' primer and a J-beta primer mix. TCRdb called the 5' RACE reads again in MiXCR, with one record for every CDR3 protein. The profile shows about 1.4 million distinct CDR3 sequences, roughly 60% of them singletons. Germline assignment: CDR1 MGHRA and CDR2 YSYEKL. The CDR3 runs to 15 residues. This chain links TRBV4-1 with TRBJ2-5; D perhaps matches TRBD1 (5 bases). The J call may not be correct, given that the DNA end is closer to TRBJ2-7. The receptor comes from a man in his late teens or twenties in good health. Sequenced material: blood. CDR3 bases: TGCGCCAGCAGCCGTCCGGATATGGACAACTACGAGCAGTACTTC. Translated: CASSRPDMDNYEQYF.